The clone carrying this T cell receptor (beta chain) was observed a few times. Germline V gene data show CDR1 as LGHNA and CDR2 as YSLEER. The CDR3 is made up of 15 amino acids. The V and J ends lost 5 bases and 9 bases, in that order; junction bases with no gene match: 9. The sample comes from a study of beta chain features in type 1 diabetes. The investigators reverse transcribed all of the isolated RNA, so they sequenced expressed TCRB transcripts. Assay: immunoSEQ multiplex PCR; the TCRdb copy retains only in-frame clones and omits some. Of about 350,000 clones listed, 15% to 20% are singletons. The sample was naive CD4+ T cells from blood. This TCR derives from a woman in her late teens or twenties in good health. The rearrangement joins TRBV4-3 to TRBJ2-3; 12 bases are a match to TRBD1. CDR3 amino acids: CASSTGTGGAGTQYF. The CDR3 DNA reads as TGCGCCAGCAGCACCGGGACAGGGGGCGCGGGAACGCAGTATTTT.